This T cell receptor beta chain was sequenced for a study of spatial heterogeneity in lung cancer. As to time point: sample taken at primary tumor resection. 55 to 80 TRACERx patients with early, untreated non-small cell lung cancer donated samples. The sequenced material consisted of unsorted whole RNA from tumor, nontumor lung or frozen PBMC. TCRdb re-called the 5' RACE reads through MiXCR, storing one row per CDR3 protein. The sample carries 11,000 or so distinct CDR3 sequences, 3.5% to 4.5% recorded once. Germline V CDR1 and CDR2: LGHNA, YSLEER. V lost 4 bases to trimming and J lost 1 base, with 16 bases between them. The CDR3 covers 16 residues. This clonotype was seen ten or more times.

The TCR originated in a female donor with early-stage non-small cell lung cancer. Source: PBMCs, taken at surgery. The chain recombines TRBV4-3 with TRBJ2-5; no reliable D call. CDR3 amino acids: CASSLSLHGPQETQYF. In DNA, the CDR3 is TGCGCCAGCAGCCTGAGCCTACACGGACCCCAAGAGACCCAGTACTTC.